This TCR beta chain was sequenced for a study of CD8+CD57+ T cells in acquired aplastic anemia. Points from the study as a whole: Common to patients and controls were about 31 CD8+ CDR3 sequences.

Sequencing involved patients with CD8+CD57+ cell expansion previously shown by flow cytometry. Severe acquired aplastic anemia was present in all patients. At the time of blood sampling, patients had not yet received any therapy. This clonotype has a count of ten or more. What it binds is not known. An end of the junction does not agree with germline; a read error may underlie this. Using genomic DNA as the template, TCR beta VDJ and CDR3 profiling was carried out. MiXCR was run by TCRdb on the reads, yielding one entry per CDR3 protein. This sample has some 160,000 distinct CDR3 sequences, with roughly 48% found just once. This sequence originates from a human donor with aplastic anemia. The sample was sorted CD4+, CD8+, or CD8+CD57+ T cells (not recorded which) from PBMCs.

CDR3 bases: TGTGCCAGTGGGGGGACAAGGATCTTC. Translating gives CASGGTRIF. The J gene is TRBJ2-1, the V gene TRBV19; possibly TRBD1 or TRBD2 for D (6 bases each). Germline values: CDR1 LNHDA, CDR2 SQIVND (reference sequence). The CDR3 extends over 9 amino acids.